Sequencing of this T cell receptor beta chain was carried out in a study of T cell changes during pregnancy in multiple sclerosis. CDR1 and CDR2 (germline): SGHTS, YDEGEE. The CDR3 spans 16 residues. The ends were cut back, 7 bases at V and 4 bases at J, with 21 bases in the middle. The protocol was immunoSEQ multiplex PCR, while the TCRdb copy is restricted to in-frame clones and leaves out a portion. The sample has roughly 58,000 clones; 94% are singletons. This rearrangement joins TRBV5-8 to TRBJ2-1; TRBD1 might be the D (6 bases). The receptor's source is a female donor with multiple sclerosis, enrolled in a pregnancy study. This sample comprised CD8+ T cells from peripheral blood mononuclear cells, obtained in the third trimester of pregnancy. Here the CDR3 DNA reads TGTGCCAGCCTACTAGGGACAAACAACTTTTACAATGAGCAGTTCTTC. It codes for CASLLGTNNFYNEQFF.